These 9 T cell receptor beta chains were sequenced from one sample in a study of blood T cell repertoires in COVID-19 (dated by TCRdb to the early 2020s). Library construction relied on the immunoSEQ multiplex PCR assay. TCRdb retrieved this table from immuneACCESS and kept in-frame rearrangements only. Not all clones are present; in checked studies, unresolved V genes account for under half, and no reason is known for the remainder. The sample table contains under 150,000 clones; only one count was recorded for around nine tenths of them. Of the sample, 1.8% is held by the ten largest clones. Input material: peripheral blood. Receptors originate from a human donor with active COVID-19. The donor label of this sample is uncertain.

In the case of this clone: The junction and the germline gene differ at one end; a read error may be behind it. This chain connects TRBV7-2 to TRBJ2-1; TRBD2 matches 8 bases. CDR3 length: 17 residues. Looked up from germline, CDR1 is SGHTA and CDR2 is FQGNSA. CDR3 residues: CASSLEGGLAGYNGQFF. For the CDR3, the DNA is TGTGCCAGCAGCTTAGAAGGGGGGCTAGCGGGTTACAATGGGCAGTTCTTC.

V gene TRBV6-6 combines with J gene TRBJ2-1, with unresolved D. Germline assignment: CDR1 MNHNY and CDR2 SVGAGI (reference sequence). The CDR3 spans 12 residues. Trimming cost V 3 bases and J 12 bases, with 12 bases left between them. DNA for the CDR3: TGTGCCAGCAGTTATGTTACGGAGCGGCAGTTCTTC. Protein product: CASSYVTERQFF.

This clone was detected once. V and J are TRBV20-1 and TRBJ1-2, with 7 bases that match TRBD1. CDR3 length: 11 amino acids. V shed 4 bases and J 10 bases; nucleotides not matched to a gene: 6. CDR1 and CDR2 from the germline V gene are DFQATT and SNEGSKA (reference sequence). CDR3 in DNA: TGCAGTGCTACAGGACAGGCACACTACACCTTC. Its protein product is CSATGQAHYTF.

The chain joins TRBV11-2 to TRBJ1-6; 8 bases are shared with TRBD1. The CDR3 sequence is 15 residues long. Looked up from germline, CDR1 is SGHAT and CDR2 is FQNNGV. V was clipped by 5 bases and J by 7 bases; unmatched bases: 7. The CDR3 reads CASSHPGGRNSPLHF. The CDR3 DNA sequence: TGTGCCAGCAGCCATCCAGGGGGCAGGAATTCACCCCTCCACTTT.

The genes are TRBV12-3 or TRBV12-4 and TRBJ2-7, with 7 bases identical to TRBD1. This CDR3 contains 13 residues. With V trimmed by 6 bases and J by 2 bases, 4 bases remained unmatched. Written as DNA, the CDR3 is TGTGCCAGCAGACCGGGACAGACCTACGAGCAGTACTTC. It specifies CASRPGQTYEQYF.

The rearrangement uses TRBV5-1 and TRBJ2-3, with D unresolved. In germline, CDR1 is SGHRS, CDR2 YFSETQ. There are 15 residues in the CDR3. Trimming shortened V by 5 bases and J by 2 bases, and 15 bases separated the two germline ends. CDR3 loop: CASSLSGQHTDTQYF. The CDR3 nucleotides are TGCGCCAGCAGTCTTAGTGGGCAGCACACAGATACGCAGTATTTT.

The gene calls are TRBV7-9 and TRBJ1-5, with D tentatively TRBD1 (5 bases). This CDR3 has 16 residues. The germline V and J ends were trimmed by 5 bases and 0 bases, with 14 bases remaining between them. Germline V lookup: CDR1 SEHNR, CDR2 FQNEAQ (reference sequence). The CDR3 coding sequence is TGTGCCAGCAGCGATCGGACATATCATAGCAATCAGCCCCAGCATTTT. The encoded protein is CASSDRTYHSNQPQHF.

The chain is built from TRBV3-1 (or the pseudogene TRBV3-2) and TRBJ2-6, with 7 bases matching TRBD1. J lost 0 bases, V lost 4 bases, and 21 bases had no gene match. This CDR3 region has 22 residues. The germline CDR1 and CDR2 sequences are LGHDT and YNNKEL (reference sequence). CDR3 residues: CASSPGRYPRDSHLSGANVLTF. Here the CDR3 DNA reads TGTGCCAGCAGCCCCGGCCGCTACCCCCGGGACAGCCACCTCTCTGGGGCCAACGTCCTGACTTTC.

The CDR3 DNA reads TGCAGTGCTAGTGCCAGGGGGTTTAACTATGGCTACACCTTC. This gives the protein CSASARGFNYGYTF. The V call is TRBV20-1, the J call TRBJ1-2; 7 nucleotides match TRBD1. This CDR3 has 14 amino acids. CDR1 is DFQATT and CDR2 is SNEGSKA in the germline V gene (reference sequence). V shed 3 bases, J shed 1 base, and the junction held 5 bases outside the gene matches.